This T cell receptor beta chain was captured in a study of T cells in Graves' hyperthyroidism and ophthalmopathy. Study-level points and caveats: Peripheral blood also featured most of the thyroid clonotypes expanded above 0.001. Ophthalmopathy could be told apart from stable hyperthyroidism with a 13 V-J model.

Ophthalmopathy patients showed a Clinical Activity Score of at least 3, NOSPECS grade of at least 4 and duration under 3 months. TCR beta CDR3 region amplification was performed from RNA transcripts. During a first-round RT-PCR of the TCR CDR3, the HTBI primer set was used. Each CDR3 protein gets one entry after TCRdb re-called the multiplex PCR reads with MiXCR. The sample holds 500,000 to 650,000 distinct CDR3 sequences, 14% seen once. This clonotype was picked up many times. Its antigen is not identified. Sequencing was done on a sample of blood. The receptor's source is a woman between 50 and 59 years old with Graves' ophthalmopathy.

CDR3 sequence: CASSPRPPGQGSLQETQYF. Here the CDR3 DNA reads TGTGCCAGCAGCCCGCGGCCTCCGGGACAGGGTTCGCTCCAAGAGACCCAGTACTTC. The chain has TRBV9 and TRBJ2-5, with 9 bases that match TRBD1. The length of the CDR3 is 19 residues. V lost 4 bases to trimming and J lost 1 base; unmatched junction nucleotides: 17. Germline V gene sequence: CDR1 SGDLS, CDR2 YYNGEE. Drawing the rest from reference TRBV9 and TRBJ2-5, the complete variable domain is DSGVTQTPKHLITATGQRVTLRCSPRSGDLSVYWYQQSLDQGLQFLIQYYNGEERAKGNILERFSAQQFPDLHSELNLSSLELGDSALYFCASSPRPPGQGSLQETQYFGPGTRLLVL.